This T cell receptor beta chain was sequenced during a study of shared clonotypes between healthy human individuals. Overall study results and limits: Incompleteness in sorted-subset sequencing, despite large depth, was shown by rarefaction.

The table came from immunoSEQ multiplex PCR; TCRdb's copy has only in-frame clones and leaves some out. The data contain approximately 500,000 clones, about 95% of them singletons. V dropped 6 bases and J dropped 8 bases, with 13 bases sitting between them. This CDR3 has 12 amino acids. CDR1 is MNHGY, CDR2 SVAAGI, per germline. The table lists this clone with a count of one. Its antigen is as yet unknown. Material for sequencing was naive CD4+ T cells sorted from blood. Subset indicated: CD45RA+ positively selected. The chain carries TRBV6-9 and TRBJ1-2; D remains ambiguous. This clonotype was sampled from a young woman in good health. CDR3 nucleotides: TGTGCCAGCAGCCGTCCTCGCGGAGGCTACACCTTC. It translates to CASSRPRGGYTF.